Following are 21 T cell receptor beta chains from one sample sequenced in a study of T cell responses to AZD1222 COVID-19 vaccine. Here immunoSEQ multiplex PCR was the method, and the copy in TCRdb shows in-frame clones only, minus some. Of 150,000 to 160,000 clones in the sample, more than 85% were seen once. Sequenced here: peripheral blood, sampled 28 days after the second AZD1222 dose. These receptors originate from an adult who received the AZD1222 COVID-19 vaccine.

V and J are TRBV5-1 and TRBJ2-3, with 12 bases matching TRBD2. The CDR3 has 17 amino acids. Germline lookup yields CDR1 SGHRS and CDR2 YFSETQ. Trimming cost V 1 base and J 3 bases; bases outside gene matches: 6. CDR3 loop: CASSLFASGGGTDTQYF. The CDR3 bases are TGCGCCAGCAGCTTGTTCGCTAGCGGGGGGGGGACAGATACGCAGTATTTT.

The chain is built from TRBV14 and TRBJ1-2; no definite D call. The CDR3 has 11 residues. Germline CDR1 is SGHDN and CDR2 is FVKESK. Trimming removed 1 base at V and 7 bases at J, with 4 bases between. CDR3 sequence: CASSQGGGYTF. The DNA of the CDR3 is TGTGCCAGCAGCCAAGGGGGTGGCTACACCTTC. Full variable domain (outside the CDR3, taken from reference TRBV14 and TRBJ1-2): EAGVTQFPSHSVIEKGQTVTLRCDPISGHDNLYWYRRVMGKEIKFLLHFVKESKQDESGMPNNRFLAERTGGTYSTLKVQPAELEDSGVYFCASSQGGGYTFGSGTRLTVV.

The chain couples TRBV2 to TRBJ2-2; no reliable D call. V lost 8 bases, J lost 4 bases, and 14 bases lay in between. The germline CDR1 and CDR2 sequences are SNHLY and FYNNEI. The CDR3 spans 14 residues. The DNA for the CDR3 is TGTGCCAGCCAGGACCAGACAAGCACCGGGGAGCTGTTTTTT. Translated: CASQDQTSTGELFF.

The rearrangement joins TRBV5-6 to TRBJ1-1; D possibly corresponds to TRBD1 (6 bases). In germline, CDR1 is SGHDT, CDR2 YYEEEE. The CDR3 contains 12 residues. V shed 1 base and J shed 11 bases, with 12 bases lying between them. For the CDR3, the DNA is TGTGCCAGCAGCTTGTCCAGGGGATGGGCTTTCTTT. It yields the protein CASSLSRGWAFF.

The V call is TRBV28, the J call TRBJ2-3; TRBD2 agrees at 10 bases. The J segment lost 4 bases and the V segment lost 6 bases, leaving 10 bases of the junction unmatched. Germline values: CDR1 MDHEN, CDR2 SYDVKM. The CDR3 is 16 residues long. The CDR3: CASSSSGRANSDTQYF. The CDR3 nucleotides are TGTGCCAGCAGCTCGAGCGGGAGGGCCAACTCAGATACGCAGTATTTT.

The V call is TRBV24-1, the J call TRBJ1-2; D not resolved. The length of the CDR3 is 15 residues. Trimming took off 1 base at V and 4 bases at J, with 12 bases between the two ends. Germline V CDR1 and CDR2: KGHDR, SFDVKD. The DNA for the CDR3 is TGTGCCACCAGTGATTTTCTGGCCCTAGGCTATGGCTACACCTTC. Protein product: CATSDFLALGYGYTF.

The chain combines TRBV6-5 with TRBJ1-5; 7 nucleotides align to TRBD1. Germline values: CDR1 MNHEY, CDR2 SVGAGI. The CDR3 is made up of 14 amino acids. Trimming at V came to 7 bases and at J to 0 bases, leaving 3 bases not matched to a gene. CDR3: CASTTGTSNQPQHF. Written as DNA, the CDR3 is TGTGCCAGCACGACAGGGACTAGCAATCAGCCCCAGCATTTT.

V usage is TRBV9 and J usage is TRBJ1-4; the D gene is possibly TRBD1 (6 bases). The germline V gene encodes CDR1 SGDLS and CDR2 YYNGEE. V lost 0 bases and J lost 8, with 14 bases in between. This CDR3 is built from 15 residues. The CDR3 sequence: CASSVGGDKQEKLFF. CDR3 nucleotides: TGTGCCAGCAGCGTAGGGGGGGACAAGCAGGAAAAACTGTTTTTT.

The CDR3 DNA follows: TGTGCCAGCAGCTCCCTGCGGGGTAGCGGGGCGAGCGAGCAGTACTTC. Translation: CASSSLRGSGASEQYF. This chain links TRBV7-2 with TRBJ2-7, with 8 nucleotides matching TRBD2. Germline CDR1 SGHTA, CDR2 FQGNSA. This CDR3 has 16 amino acids. V was pared by 4 bases and J by 6 bases, with 14 bases of the junction left unmatched.

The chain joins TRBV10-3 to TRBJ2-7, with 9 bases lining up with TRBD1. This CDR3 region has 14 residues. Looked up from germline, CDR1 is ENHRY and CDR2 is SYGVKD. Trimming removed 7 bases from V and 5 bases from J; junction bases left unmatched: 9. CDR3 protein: CAIKSTGGTDEQYF. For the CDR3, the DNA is TGTGCCATCAAATCGACAGGGGGGACAGACGAGCAGTACTTC.

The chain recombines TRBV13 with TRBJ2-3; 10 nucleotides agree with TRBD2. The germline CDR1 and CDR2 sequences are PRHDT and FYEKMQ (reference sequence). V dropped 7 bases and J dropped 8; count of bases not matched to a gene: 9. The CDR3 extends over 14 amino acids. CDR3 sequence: CASKAGGHLSTQYF. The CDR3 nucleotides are TGTGCCAGCAAAGCGGGAGGGCACTTAAGTACGCAGTATTTT.

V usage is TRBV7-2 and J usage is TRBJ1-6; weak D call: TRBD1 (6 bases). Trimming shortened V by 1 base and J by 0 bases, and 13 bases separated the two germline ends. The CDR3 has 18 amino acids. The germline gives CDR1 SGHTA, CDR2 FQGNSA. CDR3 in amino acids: CASSLEVKDSSYNSPLHF. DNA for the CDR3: TGTGCCAGCAGCTTAGAGGTTAAGGACAGCTCCTATAATTCACCCCTCCACTTT. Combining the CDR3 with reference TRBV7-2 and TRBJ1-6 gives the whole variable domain GAGVSQSPSNKVTEKGKDVELRCDPISGHTALYWYRQSLGQGLEFLIYFQGNSAPDKSGLPSDRFSAERTGGSVSTLTIQRTQQEDSAVYLCASSLEVKDSSYNSPLHFGNGTRLTVT.

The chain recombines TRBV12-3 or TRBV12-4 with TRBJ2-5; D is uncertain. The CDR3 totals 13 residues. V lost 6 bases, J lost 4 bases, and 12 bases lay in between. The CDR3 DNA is TGTGCCAGCAGACTAACTACGGGAGAGACCCAGTACTTC. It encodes CASRLTTGETQYF.

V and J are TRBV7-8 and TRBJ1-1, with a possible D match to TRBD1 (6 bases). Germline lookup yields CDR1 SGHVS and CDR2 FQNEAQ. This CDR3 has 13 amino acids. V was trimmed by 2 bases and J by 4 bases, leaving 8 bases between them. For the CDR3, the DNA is TGTGCCAGCAGCTTATCAGGGGTCACTGAAGCTTTCTTT. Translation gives CASSLSGVTEAFF.

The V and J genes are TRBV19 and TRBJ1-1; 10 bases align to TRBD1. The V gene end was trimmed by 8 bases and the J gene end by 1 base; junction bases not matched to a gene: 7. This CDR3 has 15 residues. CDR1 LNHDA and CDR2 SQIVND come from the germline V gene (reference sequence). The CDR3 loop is CASYRDRGRNTEAFF. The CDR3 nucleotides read TGTGCCAGTTACCGGGACAGGGGACGGAACACTGAAGCTTTCTTT.

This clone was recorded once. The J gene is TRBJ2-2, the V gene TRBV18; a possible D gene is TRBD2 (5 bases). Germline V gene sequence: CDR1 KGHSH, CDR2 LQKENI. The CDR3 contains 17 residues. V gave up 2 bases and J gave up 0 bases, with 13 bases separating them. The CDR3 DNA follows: TGTGCCAGCTCACCAGTCTACGGGGATCCGAACACCGGGGAGCTGTTTTTT. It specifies CASSPVYGDPNTGELFF.

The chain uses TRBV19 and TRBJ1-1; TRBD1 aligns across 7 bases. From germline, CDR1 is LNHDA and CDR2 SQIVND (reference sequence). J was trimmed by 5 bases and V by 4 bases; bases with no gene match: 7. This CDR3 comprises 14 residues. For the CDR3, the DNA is TGTGCCAGTAGTAAACAGGGGAGGGGGACTGAAGCTTTCTTT. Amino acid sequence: CASSKQGRGTEAFF.

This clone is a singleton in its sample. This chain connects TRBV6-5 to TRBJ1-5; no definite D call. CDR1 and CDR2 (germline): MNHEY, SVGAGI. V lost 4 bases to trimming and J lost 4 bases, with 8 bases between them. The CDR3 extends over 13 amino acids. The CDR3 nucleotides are TGTGCCAGCAGTTTAGAGAGGAATCAGCCCCAGCATTTT. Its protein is CASSLERNQPQHF.

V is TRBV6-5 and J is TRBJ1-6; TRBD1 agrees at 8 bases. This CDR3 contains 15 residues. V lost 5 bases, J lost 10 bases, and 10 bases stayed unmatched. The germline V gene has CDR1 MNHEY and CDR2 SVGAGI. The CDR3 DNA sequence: TGTGCCAGCAGTCACCGTGAGACAGGGGTGTCACCCCTCCACTTT. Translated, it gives CASSHRETGVSPLHF.

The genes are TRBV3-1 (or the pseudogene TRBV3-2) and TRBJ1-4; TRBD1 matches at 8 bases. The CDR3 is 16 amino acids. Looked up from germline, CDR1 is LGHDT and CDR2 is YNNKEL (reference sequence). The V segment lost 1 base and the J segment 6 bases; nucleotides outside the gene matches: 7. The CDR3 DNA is TGTGCCAGCAGCCAAGGGCGGACAGGGTTTTATGAAAAACTGTTTTTT. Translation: CASSQGRTGFYEKLFF.

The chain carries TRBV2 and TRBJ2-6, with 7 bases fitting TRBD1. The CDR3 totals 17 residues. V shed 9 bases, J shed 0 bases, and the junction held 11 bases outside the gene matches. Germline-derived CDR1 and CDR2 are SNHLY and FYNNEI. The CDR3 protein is CASYLRDRSSGANVLTF. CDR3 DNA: TGTGCCAGTTACCTCCGGGACAGAAGCTCTGGGGCCAACGTCCTGACTTTC.